A single sample is the source of the 7 T cell receptor beta chains below, sequenced in a study of shared clonotypes between healthy human individuals. Here immunoSEQ multiplex PCR was the method, and the copy in TCRdb shows in-frame clones only, minus some. The table shows over 2 million clones, with about 95% occurring only once. The sequencing input was naive CD4+ T cells sorted from blood. The subset was: CD45RA+ positively selected. The receptors here all came from a man between 18 and 29 years old in good health.

This chain joins TRBV10-2 and TRBJ1-5, with 8 bases that match TRBD1. Germline assignment: CDR1 WSHSY and CDR2 SAAADI. The CDR3 is 15 residues long. The V and J ends lost 1 base and 2 bases, in that order; junction bases with no gene match: 1. DNA of the CDR3: TGCGCCAGCAGTGAGTGGGGACAGGGCAATCAGCCCCAGCATTTT. The encoded protein is CASSEWGQGNQPQHF.

The V call is TRBV5-4, the J call TRBJ2-7; 7 positions agree with TRBD1. This CDR3 spans 14 amino acids. Germline CDR1 SGHNT, CDR2 YYREEE (reference sequence). Trimming removed 3 bases from V and 0 bases from J; junction bases left unmatched: 3. The CDR3 region has the DNA TGTGCCAGCAGCTCACAGGGGACCTCCTACGAGCAGTACTTC. Translation gives CASSSQGTSYEQYF.

The chain has TRBV4-3 and TRBJ2-2; 13 positions match TRBD2. CDR1 is LGHNA and CDR2 is YSLEER in the germline V gene. J gave up 2 bases and V 6 bases, and 9 bases lay outside the gene matches. The CDR3 runs to 18 residues. CDR3 amino acids: CASSPRTSGSLNTGELFF. The DNA for the CDR3 is TGCGCCAGCAGTCCCCGGACTAGCGGGAGTTTAAACACCGGGGAGCTGTTTTTT.

The genes are TRBV5-5 and TRBJ1-4; 7 positions agree with TRBD1. The trim removed 5 bases at V and 6 bases at J, leaving 4 bases unmatched. The CDR3 totals 13 residues. CDR1 SGHKS and CDR2 YYEKEE come from the germline V gene (reference sequence). Written as DNA, the CDR3 is TGTGCCAGCAGGCTTGGGACAGATGAAAAACTGTTTTTT. Protein product: CASRLGTDEKLFF.

V usage is TRBV6-6 and J usage is TRBJ2-5; possible D gene TRBD1, 6 bases. Germline values: CDR1 MNHNY, CDR2 SVGAGI (reference sequence). This CDR3 contains 15 residues. Between the trimmed V and J ends, which lost 2 bases and 4 bases, there was a span of 14 bases. The chain's CDR3 is CASSYGVRGRETQYF. The DNA for the CDR3 is TGTGCCAGCAGTTACGGGGTCAGGGGTAGAGAGACCCAGTACTTC.

V is TRBV28 and J is TRBJ1-5; 12 bases align to TRBD1. J lost 5 bases, V lost 7 bases, and 9 bases had no gene match. The CDR3 consists of 16 residues. CDR1 is MDHEN and CDR2 is SYDVKM in the germline V gene. CDR3 loop: CASKTPGQGAHQPQHF. CDR3 in DNA: TGTGCCAGCAAAACCCCGGGACAGGGGGCTCATCAGCCCCAGCATTTT.

This clone was found once. The CDR3 spells CASSVPGSPTEAFF. CDR3 DNA: TGTGCCAGCAGTGTTCCGGGGAGCCCTACTGAAGCTTTCTTT. The chain uses TRBV6-5 and TRBJ1-1; D unclear. Per germline, CDR1 MNHEY and CDR2 SVGAGI. V was shortened by 5 bases and J by 5 bases, with 15 bases between the two germline ends. The CDR3 extends over 14 amino acids.